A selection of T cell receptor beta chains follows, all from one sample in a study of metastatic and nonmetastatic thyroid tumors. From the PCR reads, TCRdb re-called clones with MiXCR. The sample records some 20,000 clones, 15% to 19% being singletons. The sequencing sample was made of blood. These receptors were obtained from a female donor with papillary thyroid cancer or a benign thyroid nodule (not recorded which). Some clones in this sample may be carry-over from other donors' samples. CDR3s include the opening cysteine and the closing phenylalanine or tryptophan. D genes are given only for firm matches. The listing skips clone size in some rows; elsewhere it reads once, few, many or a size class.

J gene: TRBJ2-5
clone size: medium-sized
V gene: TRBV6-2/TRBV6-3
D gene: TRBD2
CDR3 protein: CASGLTSGTRETQYF
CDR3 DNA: TGTGCCAGCGGGCTTACCTCCGGGACTAGAGAGACCCAGTACTTC

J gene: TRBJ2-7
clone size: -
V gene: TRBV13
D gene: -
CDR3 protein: CASSSTGPRSLQYF
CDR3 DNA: TGTGCCAGCAGCTCAACAGGGCCCAGGTCGTTGCAGTACTTC

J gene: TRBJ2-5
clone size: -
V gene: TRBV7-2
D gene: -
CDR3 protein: CASRQTRNVETQYF
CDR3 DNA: TGTGCCAGCAGGCAAACTAGAAATGTAGAGACCCAGTACTTC

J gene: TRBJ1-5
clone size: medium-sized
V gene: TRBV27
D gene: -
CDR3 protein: CAHPILPQHF
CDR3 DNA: TGTGCCCACCCCATTCTGCCCCAGCATTTT

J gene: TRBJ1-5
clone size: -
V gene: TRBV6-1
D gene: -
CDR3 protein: CASSARFLRVYSNQPQHF
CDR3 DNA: TGTGCCAGCAGTGCCCGTTTTTTAAGGGTCTATAGCAATCAGCCCCAGCATTTT

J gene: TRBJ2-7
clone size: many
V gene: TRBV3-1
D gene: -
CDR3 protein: CASSQGSGISYEQYF
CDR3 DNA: TGTGCCAGCAGCCAAGGCTCCGGGATCTCCTACGAGCAGTACTTC

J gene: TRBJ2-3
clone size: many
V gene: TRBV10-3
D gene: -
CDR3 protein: CAISADRGVDTQYF
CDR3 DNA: TGTGCCATCAGTGCGGATAGAGGGGTAGATACGCAGTATTTT

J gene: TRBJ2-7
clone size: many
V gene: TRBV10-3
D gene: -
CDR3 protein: CAITLDSQHEQYF
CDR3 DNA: TGTGCCATCACCCTGGACAGCCAGCACGAGCAGTACTTC

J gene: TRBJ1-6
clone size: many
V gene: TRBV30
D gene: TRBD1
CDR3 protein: CAWNPGQGGSPLHF
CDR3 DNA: TGTGCCTGGAATCCCGGACAGGGGGGTTCACCCCTCCACTTT

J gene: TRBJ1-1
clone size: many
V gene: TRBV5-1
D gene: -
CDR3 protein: CASSLVSGANTEAFF
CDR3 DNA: TGCGCCAGCAGCTTGGTATCCGGGGCGAACACTGAAGCTTTCTTT

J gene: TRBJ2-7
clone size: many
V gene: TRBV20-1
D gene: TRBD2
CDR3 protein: CSALTWGSGTYEQYF
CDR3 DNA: TGCAGTGCTCTCACATGGGGTAGCGGGACCTACGAGCAGTACTTC

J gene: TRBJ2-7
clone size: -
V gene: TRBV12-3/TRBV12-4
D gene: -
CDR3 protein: CASSLLGGAGRYEQYF
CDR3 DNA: TGTGCCAGCAGTTTATTGGGGGGCGCCGGACGCTACGAGCAGTACTTC

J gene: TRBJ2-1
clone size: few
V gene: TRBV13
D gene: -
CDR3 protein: CASSNMGPRDNEQFF
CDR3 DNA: TGTGCCAGCAGCAACATGGGGCCTAGGGACAATGAGCAGTTCTTC

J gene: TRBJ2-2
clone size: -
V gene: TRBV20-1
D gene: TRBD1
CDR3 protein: CSATDRGNTGELFF
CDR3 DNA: TGCAGTGCTACAGACAGGGGTAACACCGGGGAGCTGTTTTTT